These T cell receptor beta chains were read from a single sample in a study of PD-L1 blockade in urothelial cancer. Clones were sequenced by immunoSEQ multiplex PCR, and TCRdb holds only the in-frame ones, with some missing. The sample carries 100,000 or so clones, over 80% recorded once. The material was PBMCs, obtained around atezolizumab (anti-PD-L1) treatment. The receptors shown here come from a woman of 80 years or more with urothelial cancer. Both conserved end residues are part of each CDR3. A D gene is named only where the DNA matches it firmly. Size is stated for part of the rows, as once, few or many counts, or as a class when the clone is expanded.

>-|TRBJ1-2|-|TRBV10-1
TGCGCCAGCAGTGAGTCGAGTTGGTCTAGCGGCTACACCTTC
CASSESSWSSGYTF
>TRBD1|TRBJ1-1|few|TRBV19
TGTGCCAGTAGTATAGCAATTCTGGGACAGGGCTTGGGCACTGAAGCTTTCTTT
CASSIAILGQGLGTEAFF
>-|TRBJ1-1|-|TRBV11-2
TGTGCCAGCAGCCTCGACGTGGCAGGCCGAGTGAACACTGAAGCTTTCTTT
CASSLDVAGRVNTEAFF
>TRBD2|TRBJ2-2|-|TRBV13
TGTGCCAGCAGCTTGCGGGAGGGCCGCACCGGGGAGCTGTTTTTT
CASSLREGRTGELFF
>TRBD1|TRBJ1-1|-|TRBV7-9
TGTGCCAGCAGCTCAGGACAGGGAGAAGGCGCTGAAGCTTTCTTT
CASSSGQGEGAEAFF
>-|TRBJ1-5|-|TRBV6-1
TGTGCCAGCAGTGAATCGGGGGTACGGCAGCCCCAGCATTTT
CASSESGVRQPQHF
>-|TRBJ1-1|-|TRBV5-1
TGCGCCAGCAGCTTGAGGAGTCTGAACACTGAAGCTTTCTTT
CASSLRSLNTEAFF
>TRBD1|TRBJ2-6|-|TRBV25-1
TGTGCCAGCAGTGAATATACAGGGGCTGGGGCCAACGTCCTGACTTTC
CASSEYTGAGANVLTF
>-|TRBJ2-7|once|TRBV28
TGTGCCAGCAGTTTCGGAGGATTGCCCGAGCAGTACTTC
CASSFGGLPEQYF
>-|TRBJ2-1|-|TRBV29-1
TGCAGCGCGGGGTTGGTTGAGGGCTCCTACAATGAGCAGTTCTTC
CSAGLVEGSYNEQFF
>-|TRBJ2-1|-|TRBV5-1
TGCGCCAGCAGAGAAGGGGGCAATGAGCAGTTCTTC
CASREGGNEQFF
>TRBD2|TRBJ2-5|-|TRBV10-1
TGCGCCAGCAGTAAAAGCGGGATGGGGGAGACCCAGTACTTC
CASSKSGMGETQYF
>-|TRBJ1-1|few|TRBV2
TGTGCCAGCAGTGAGGGGCAGAGTATGAACACTGAAGCTTTCTTT
CASSEGQSMNTEAFF
>-|TRBJ1-1|-|TRBV5-1
TGCGCCAGCAGCTCAGTTCAGGGGCTCACTGAAGCTTTCTTT
CASSSVQGLTEAFF
>-|TRBJ1-3|few|TRBV30
TGTGCCTGGAGTTGGGGGCCTGGAAACACCATATATTTT
CAWSWGPGNTIYF
>-|TRBJ2-2|-|TRBV18
TGTGCCAGCTCAGGAGGGGCGAACACCGGGGAGCTGTTTTTT
CASSGGANTGELFF
>TRBD2|TRBJ2-4|-|TRBV5-1
TGCGCCAGCAGCTTGGGGAGACTAGCGGGAGTGGCCAAAAACATTCAGTACTTC
CASSLGRLAGVAKNIQYF
>TRBD1|TRBJ2-1|-|TRBV5-4
TGTGCCAGCAGCTCTCCAGGGGGCTTGGGCAATGAGCAGTTCTTC
CASSSPGGLGNEQFF
>-|TRBJ1-4|-|TRBV7-6
TGTGCCAGCAGCTTAGCAAGCGGGGGCCGAGGTGAAAAACTGTTTTTT
CASSLASGGRGEKLFF
>TRBD2|TRBJ2-3|-|TRBV7-3
TGTGCCAGCAGCTTAGGGACTAGCGGAGATACGCAGTATTTT
CASSLGTSGDTQYF
>TRBD1|TRBJ1-5|-|TRBV6-1
TGTGCCGCCGCCCTCGCCCCACAGGGGGGTCAGCCCCAGCATTTT
CAAALAPQGGQPQHF
>TRBD1|TRBJ1-3|-|TRBV28
TGTGCCAGCAGCTTACCCGGGACAGGAGGAAACACCATATATTTT
CASSLPGTGGNTIYF
>-|TRBJ2-3|-|TRBV9
TGTGCCAGCAGCGTAGATCCTGTCAGCACAGATACGCAGTATTTT
CASSVDPVSTDTQYF
>-|TRBJ1-3|-|TRBV5-4
TGTGCCAGCAGCCGGGGGATCTCTGGAAACACCATATATTTT
CASSRGISGNTIYF
>TRBD2|TRBJ2-7|few|TRBV5-1
TGCGCCAGCAGCCCAAGGACTAGCGGCTCCTACGAGCAGTACTTC
CASSPRTSGSYEQYF
>TRBD1|TRBJ2-7|once|TRBV6-1
TGTGCCAGCAGAACCGGGACAGGGGGCAACGAGCAGTACTTC
CASRTGTGGNEQYF
>TRBD2|TRBJ2-7|-|TRBV25-1
TGTGCCAGCAGTCTAGGGAGCGGGAGGGCCTATTCCTCCATAGAGCAGTACTTC
CASSLGSGRAYSSIEQYF
>-|TRBJ2-7|-|TRBV7-3
TGTGCCAGCAGCTTATCCGGGGAATCCTACGAGCAGTACTTC
CASSLSGESYEQYF
>-|TRBJ2-5|-|TRBV19
TGTGCCAGTAGTATCGGTTGGGGGCCCCAAGAGACCCAGTACTTC
CASSIGWGPQETQYF
>-|TRBJ1-5|-|TRBV15
TGTGCCACCAGCAGAGGGTATGAGGGCAATCAGCCCCAGCATTTT
CATSRGYEGNQPQHF
>TRBD2|TRBJ2-1|-|TRBV2
TGTGCCAGCACCTTCTCCTCTAGCGGGAGCTCCTACAATGAGCAGTTCTTC
CASTFSSSGSSYNEQFF
>-|TRBJ2-7|-|TRBV18
TGTGCCAGCTCACCTATGTCGGGTACGGTATACGAGCAGTACTTC
CASSPMSGTVYEQYF
>-|TRBJ1-3|-|TRBV30
TGTGCCTGGACCGTGACAGGCCTCGGGAACACCATATATTTT
CAWTVTGLGNTIYF
>-|TRBJ2-3|-|TRBV11-3
TGTGCCAGCAGTACAGGGTTAGATACGCAGTATTTT
CASSTGLDTQYF
>-|TRBJ1-1|-|TRBV19
TGTGCCAGTAGTACCCCGGGACAAGAAGCTTTCTTT
CASSTPGQEAFF
>-|TRBJ2-3|-|TRBV5-6
TGTGCCAGCAGCGCAAGGACTCCCTCAGTGTATTTT
CASSARTPSVYF